Included here is one T cell receptor (beta chain) sequence, with context. Its antigen is still unknown. The V end was cut by 1 base, the J end by 4 bases, with 14 bases between. This CDR3 contains 15 residues. Germline V CDR1 and CDR2: SGHDT, YYEEEE. This sample was taken from a study of CD8+ T cells in alopecia areata. Study-wide background: It was 6 to 18 months of tofacitinib, and then there were 6 months off drug. Study results and limitations: Scalp repertoires also include resident alphabeta T cells from normal skin. Association of baseline CD8+ expansion with response is uncertain owing to one nonresponder.

Noted treatment: oral pan-JAK inhibitor, 5-10 mg twice daily. RNA, once extracted, was reverse transcribed into cDNA for use as the sequencing template. Clones were sequenced by immunoSEQ multiplex PCR, and TCRdb holds only the in-frame ones, with some missing. The profile covers 190,000 or so clones, with roughly three fifths appearing a single time and about 12% taken by the ten largest. The receptor was derived from a human donor with alopecia areata. The chain couples TRBV5-6 to TRBJ1-2; D may be TRBD1 (6 bases). The sequencing used CD8+ T cells sorted from blood, collected at week 24, from a patient treated with tofacitinib. The CDR3 DNA reads TGTGCCAGCAGCTTGCGTGGGGGGCTCGTCTATGGCTACACCTTC. This encodes CASSLRGGLVYGYTF.